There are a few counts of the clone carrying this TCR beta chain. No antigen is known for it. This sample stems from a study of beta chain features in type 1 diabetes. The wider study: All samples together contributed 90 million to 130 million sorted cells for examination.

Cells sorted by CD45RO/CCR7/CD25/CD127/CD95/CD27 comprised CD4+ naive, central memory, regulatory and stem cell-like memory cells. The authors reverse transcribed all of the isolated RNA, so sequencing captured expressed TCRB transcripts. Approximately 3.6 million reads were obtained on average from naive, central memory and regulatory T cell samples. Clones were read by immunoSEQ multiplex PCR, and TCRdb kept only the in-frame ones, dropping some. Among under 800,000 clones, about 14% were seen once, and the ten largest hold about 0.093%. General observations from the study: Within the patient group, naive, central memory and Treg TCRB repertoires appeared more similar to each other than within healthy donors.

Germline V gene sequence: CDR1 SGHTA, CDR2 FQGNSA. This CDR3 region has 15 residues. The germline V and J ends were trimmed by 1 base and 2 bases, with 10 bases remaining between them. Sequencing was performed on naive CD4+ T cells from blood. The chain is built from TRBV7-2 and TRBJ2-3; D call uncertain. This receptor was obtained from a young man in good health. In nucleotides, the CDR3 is TGTGCCAGCAGCTTAGTGCTACGGTCCACAGATACGCAGTATTTT. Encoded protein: CASSLVLRSTDTQYF.